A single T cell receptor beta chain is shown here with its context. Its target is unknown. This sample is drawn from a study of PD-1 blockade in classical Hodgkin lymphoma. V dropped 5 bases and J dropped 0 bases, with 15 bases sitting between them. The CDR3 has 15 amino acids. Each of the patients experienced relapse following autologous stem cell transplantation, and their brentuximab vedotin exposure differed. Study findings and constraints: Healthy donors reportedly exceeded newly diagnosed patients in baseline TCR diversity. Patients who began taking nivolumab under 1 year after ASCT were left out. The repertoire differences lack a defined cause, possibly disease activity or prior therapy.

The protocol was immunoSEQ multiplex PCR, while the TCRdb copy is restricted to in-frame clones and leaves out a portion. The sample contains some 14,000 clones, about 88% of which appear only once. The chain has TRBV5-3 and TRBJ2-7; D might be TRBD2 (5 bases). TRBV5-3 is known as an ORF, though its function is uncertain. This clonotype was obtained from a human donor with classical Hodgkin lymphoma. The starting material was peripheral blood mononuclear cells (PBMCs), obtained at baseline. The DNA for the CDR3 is TGTGCCAGAAGTCTTAGCGCAAACTTCTCCTACGAGCAGTACTTC. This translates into CARSLSANFSYEQYF.